This entry lists 6 T cell receptor beta chains sequenced from one sample in a study of blood T cells in healthy people across ages. Then a second PCR, running about 7 to 11 cycles, was carried out with a sample-barcoded 5' primer and a J-beta primer mix. TCRdb ran MiXCR on the 5' RACE reads and lists one entry per CDR3 protein. The sample has roughly 800,000 distinct CDR3 sequences; approximately 35% are singletons. Sequencing input: blood. Receptors were obtained from a man aged 18-30 years in good health.

Comment on this clonotype: Since a much larger clone is just one base distant, this may be a read error. The V gene is TRBV12-3 or TRBV12-4, the J gene TRBJ1-2, with D unresolved. This CDR3 comprises 13 residues. Trimming left V 4 bases short and J 4 bases short, with 10 bases between. The chain's CDR3 is CASSWAGPYGYTF. For the CDR3, the DNA is TGTGCCAGCAGTTGGGCCGGCCCCTATGGCTACACCTTC.

V and J are TRBV10-3 and TRBJ2-1; D might be TRBD2 (5 bases). Germline V gene lookup returns CDR1 ENHRY and CDR2 SYGVKD. This CDR3 is 12 amino acids long. Trimming shortened V by 8 bases and J by 9 bases, and 14 bases separated the two germline ends. The CDR3 sequence is CAILALGSEQFF. The CDR3 bases are TGTGCCATCTTAGCCTTAGGGAGTGAGCAGTTCTTC.

This clonotype occurred once. The chain links TRBV7-6 to TRBJ1-1; D is unclear. The V end was cut by 5 bases, the J end by 3 bases, with 25 bases between. The CDR3 length is 18 residues. Germline lookup yields CDR1 SGHVS and CDR2 FNYEAQ. CDR3 nucleotide sequence: TGTGCCAGCAGCCCCCTAATAAGGAAAGGGAAAATGGACACTGAAGCTTTCTTT. This gives the protein CASSPLIRKGKMDTEAFF.

The chain recombines TRBV20-1 with TRBJ2-1; tentative D call: TRBD1 (6 bases). Judging by the DNA end, TRBJ2-7 fits better; the J call may be wrong. The CDR3 contains 14 residues. Germline-derived CDR1 and CDR2 are DFQATT and SNEGSKA (reference sequence). CDR3 residues: CSATDRSSYNEQYF. The CDR3 bases are TGCAGTGCTACCGACAGGAGCTCCTACAATGAGCAGTACTTC.

The chain is built from TRBV3-1 and TRBJ2-5; no definite D call. V was trimmed by 4 bases and J by 1 base, leaving 10 bases between them. The germline CDR1 and CDR2 sequences are LGHDT and YNNKEL (reference sequence). The CDR3 loop spans 14 amino acids. This CDR3 reads CASSRTYSQETQYF. The CDR3 DNA is TGTGCCAGCAGCCGCACTTACAGCCAAGAGACCCAGTACTTC.

This clonotype was counted many times. This chain uses TRBV25-1 with TRBJ1-2; tentative D call: TRBD1 (5 bases). The CDR3 runs 12 residues. The V gene's germline CDR1 is MGHDK and CDR2 SYGVNS. The V end was cut by 4 bases, the J end by 7 bases, with 10 bases between. The CDR3 loop reads CASSGGVGGYTF. CDR3 nucleotides: TGTGCCAGCAGTGGGGGGGTTGGTGGCTACACCTTC.